These 27 T cell receptor beta chains share one sample of origin, sequenced in a study of cytomegalovirus exposure and HLA in healthy donors. Both 60 Vbeta primers and 13 Jbeta primers went into the PCR. Assay used: immunoSEQ multiplex PCR; TCRdb lists only in-frame clones, some missing. The sample yields under 200,000 clones, around 77% seen once. What was sequenced was PBMCs. Receptor source: a man under 40 in good health and CMV-seropositive.

A few counts support this clone. The rearrangement uses TRBV7-9 and TRBJ2-1; D is unclear. Germline CDR1 is SEHNR and CDR2 is FQNEAQ (reference sequence). With 1 base removed from V and 6 bases from J, the gap between germline ends came to 7 bases. This CDR3 contains 13 residues. CDR3 sequence reads: CASSLGAVNEQFF. CDR3 coding DNA: TGTGCCAGCAGCTTAGGTGCAGTCAATGAGCAGTTCTTC.

The chain recombines TRBV18 with TRBJ2-3, with TRBD1 as a possible D gene (6 bases). Germline V lookup: CDR1 KGHSH, CDR2 LQKENI. The germline V and J ends were trimmed by 6 bases and 4 bases, with 17 bases remaining between them. This CDR3 contains 15 residues. CDR3 DNA sequence: TGTGCCAGCTCCCTTTTAGAGGGGGTGGCAGATACGCAGTATTTT. It specifies CASSLLEGVADTQYF.

The chain couples TRBV19 to TRBJ2-1, with D tentatively TRBD1 (6 bases). Trimming pared 5 bases from V and 2 bases from J, leaving 19 bases between. The CDR3 is 17 residues long. Germline loops: CDR1 LNHDA, CDR2 SQIVND (reference sequence). This CDR3 is CASSSRNRELTYNEQFF. As DNA, the CDR3 is TGTGCCAGTAGTTCCCGCAACAGGGAATTAACCTACAATGAGCAGTTCTTC.

The chain recombines TRBV15 with TRBJ2-7, with 8 nucleotides matching TRBD1. With V trimmed by 3 bases and J by 3 bases, 7 bases remained unmatched. Germline V lookup: CDR1 LNHNV, CDR2 YYDKDF (reference sequence). This CDR3 has 15 residues. CDR3 sequence reads: CATSSRRDRFYEQYF. In DNA, the CDR3 is TGTGCCACCAGCAGCCGGCGGGACAGGTTCTACGAGCAGTACTTC. Based on the CDR3 plus reference TRBV15 and TRBJ2-7, the full variable domain is DAMVIQNPRYQVTQFGKPVTLSCSQTLNHNVMYWYQQKSSQAPKLLFHYYDKDFNNEADTPDNFQSRRPNTSFCFLDIRSPGLGDTAMYLCATSSRRDRFYEQYFGPGTRLTVT.

The V and J genes are TRBV7-3 and TRBJ2-1; 10 nucleotides line up with TRBD2. The length of the CDR3 is 17 residues. Germline V gene lookup returns CDR1 SGHTA and CDR2 FQGTGA. J gave up 6 bases and V 2 bases, and 10 bases lay outside the gene matches. Here the CDR3 DNA reads TGTGCCAGCAGCTTATTAGCGGGGGGACCGCCGGGCAATGAGCAGTTCTTC. The encoded protein is CASSLLAGGPPGNEQFF.

This chain uses TRBV2 with TRBJ1-6; TRBD1 aligns across 9 bases. V dropped 5 bases and J dropped 8; count of bases not matched to a gene: 7. The CDR3 is 15 residues long. Germline-derived CDR1 and CDR2 are SNHLY and FYNNEI. The CDR3 nucleotides read TGTGCCAGCAGTTATAACAGGGGGCCATATTCACCCCTCCACTTT. Residues: CASSYNRGPYSPLHF.

This chain connects TRBV10-3 to TRBJ2-7, with D possibly being TRBD2 (6 bases). Germline loops: CDR1 ENHRY, CDR2 SYGVKD. CDR3 length equals 14 residues. Trimming stripped 6 bases from V and 1 base from J, with 13 bases between. The DNA of the CDR3 is TGTGCCATCAGGCCGGGACTCCAATCCTACGAGCAGTACTTC. As protein: CAIRPGLQSYEQYF.

V gene TRBV6-1 combines with J gene TRBJ1-1; possibly TRBD1 for D (6 bases). Looked up from germline, CDR1 is MNHNS and CDR2 is SASEGT. The CDR3 length is 13 residues. V was shortened by 10 bases and J by 0 bases, with 12 bases between the two germline ends. The chain's CDR3 is CATLDRMNTEAFF. DNA of the CDR3: TGTGCCACCCTAGACAGGATGAACACTGAAGCTTTCTTT.

The V gene is TRBV7-2, the J gene TRBJ2-5, with 9 bases aligning to TRBD2. The V gene's germline CDR1 is SGHTA and CDR2 FQGNSA. This CDR3 contains 15 residues. The V gene end was trimmed by 2 bases and the J gene end by 1 base; junction bases not matched to a gene: 2. As DNA, the CDR3 is TGTGCCAGCAGCTTACTGACTAGCGGCCAAGAGACCCAGTACTTC. This translates into CASSLLTSGQETQYF.

The CDR3 region is CASNPRRGQGNGGELFF. In DNA form, the CDR3 reads TGTGCCAGTAACCCTAGGAGGGGACAGGGTAACGGCGGGGAGCTGTTTTTT. The chain couples TRBV19 to TRBJ2-2; 9 bases match TRBD1. Germline V gives CDR1 LNHDA, CDR2 SQIVND (reference sequence). Trimming cost V 7 bases and J 7 bases; bases outside gene matches: 16. CDR3 length: 17 amino acids.

J is TRBJ2-7 and V is TRBV18; D may be TRBD1 (7 bases). CDR1 is KGHSH and CDR2 is LQKENI in the germline V gene. Between the trimmed V and J ends, which lost 4 bases and 2 bases, there was a span of 15 bases. CDR3 size: 15 residues. CDR3 DNA: TGTGCCAGCTCACGAACCGGGGGACAGCCCTACGAGCAGTACTTC. This gives the protein CASSRTGGQPYEQYF.

This clone was detected a few times. This sequence joins TRBV2 and TRBJ2-5; perhaps TRBD2 as D (6 bases). The CDR3 is 13 residues long. V shed 6 bases and J shed 5 bases, with 13 bases lying between them. Germline V gives CDR1 SNHLY, CDR2 FYNNEI. The DNA for the CDR3 is TGTGCCAGCAGCCCCAGACTAGGGGAGACCCAGTACTTC. Amino acids: CASSPRLGETQYF.

This rearrangement joins TRBV7-2 to TRBJ1-1, with D possibly matching TRBD1 (5 bases). This CDR3 has 16 residues. Germline assignment: CDR1 SGHTA and CDR2 FQGNSA. V lost 4 bases to trimming and J lost 1 base, with 16 bases between them. The CDR3 sequence: CASSSFPRGQNTEAFF. The CDR3 nucleotides read TGTGCCAGCAGCTCCTTCCCCCGCGGACAGAACACTGAAGCTTTCTTT.

This chain uses TRBV4-1 with TRBJ1-1; D ambiguous. From germline, CDR1 is MGHRA and CDR2 YSYEKL. V shed 1 base and J shed 3 bases, with 9 bases lying between them. CDR3 length equals 14 residues. CDR3 bases: TGCGCCAGCAGCCAAGTAGGAGTCCACACTGAAGCTTTCTTT. This codes for CASSQVGVHTEAFF.

The V gene is TRBV7-9, the J gene TRBJ1-5; D is possibly TRBD1 (6 bases). The CDR3 sequence is 12 residues long. V lost 6 bases, J lost 7 bases, and 10 bases lay in between. Germline CDR1 is SEHNR and CDR2 is FQNEAQ (reference sequence). The CDR3 spells CASSRGLQPQHF. CDR3 DNA: TGTGCCAGCAGTAGGGGGTTACAGCCCCAGCATTTT.

The chain couples TRBV29-1 to TRBJ2-1, with TRBD2 identical over 8 bases. Germline V gives CDR1 SQVTM, CDR2 ANQGSEA. V was pared by 4 bases and J by 3 bases, with 2 bases of the junction left unmatched. The CDR3 has 13 residues. CDR3 amino acids: CSVVAGGYNEQFF. The DNA for the CDR3 is TGCAGCGTTGTGGCGGGGGGCTACAATGAGCAGTTCTTC.

The chain uses TRBV30 and TRBJ1-2; the D is unclear. Germline CDR1 reads GTSNPN; CDR2 reads SVGIG (reference sequence). V was trimmed by 1 base and J by 12 bases, leaving 12 bases between them. The CDR3 runs to 11 residues. CDR3 in DNA: TGTGCCTGGAGTGATCGGGGAGAGGACACCTTC. Translated, it gives CAWSDRGEDTF.

V gene TRBV27 combines with J gene TRBJ1-6; 7 bases are a match to TRBD1. V lost 6 bases to trimming and J lost 3 bases; unmatched junction nucleotides: 8. Germline V lookup: CDR1 MNHEY, CDR2 SMNVEV (reference sequence). The CDR3 loop spans 16 amino acids. As DNA, the CDR3 is TGTGCCAGCAGCCGGACAGGTAGCTTCTATAATTCACCCCTCCACTTT. It encodes CASSRTGSFYNSPLHF.

This rearrangement joins TRBV7-9 to TRBJ2-7; D gene unclear. The CDR3 runs 15 residues. The V and J ends lost 2 bases and 0 bases respectively, with 11 bases between them. Per the germline V gene, CDR1 is SEHNR and CDR2 is FQNEAQ (reference sequence). The CDR3 is CASSLYPSYSYEQYF. The CDR3 region has the DNA TGTGCCAGCAGCTTATACCCATCCTACTCCTACGAGCAGTACTTC.

The CDR3 DNA sequence: TGTGCCAGCAGTGAAGAACTTTACAATGAGCAGTTCTTC. Encoded protein: CASSEELYNEQFF. This chain joins TRBV2 and TRBJ2-1, with D unclear. Trimming shortened V by 1 base and J by 4 bases, and 5 bases separated the two germline ends. The CDR3 spans 13 residues. Germline V gives CDR1 SNHLY, CDR2 FYNNEI.

This clone has just a few counts. The rearrangement uses TRBV6-1 and TRBJ1-6; 7 bases are shared with TRBD1. After removal of 4 bases from V and 5 bases from J, the junction contained 5 bases not matched to a gene. Looked up from germline, CDR1 is MNHNS and CDR2 is SASEGT. The CDR3 is made up of 15 amino acids. CDR3 region: CASSGVTGDNSPLHF. CDR3 DNA: TGTGCCAGCAGTGGGGTTACAGGGGATAATTCACCCCTCCACTTT.

The chain joins TRBV19 to TRBJ2-7, with 7 bases aligning to TRBD1. V dropped 6 bases and J dropped 1; count of bases not matched to a gene: 3. Germline CDR1 LNHDA, CDR2 SQIVND (reference sequence). The CDR3 has 13 residues. CDR3 loop: CASRRQGSYEQYF. The DNA for the CDR3 is TGTGCCAGTAGGCGACAGGGTTCCTACGAGCAGTACTTC.

The chain carries TRBV5-6 and TRBJ2-3; 8 bases line up with TRBD2. The V and J ends lost 3 bases and 6 bases, in that order; junction bases with no gene match: 3. CDR3 length: 13 residues. Germline-derived CDR1 and CDR2 are SGHDT and YYEEEE. This CDR3 is CASSSGGRDTQYF. Here the CDR3 DNA reads TGTGCCAGCAGCTCGGGGGGGCGGGATACGCAGTATTTT.

The rearrangement links TRBV5-1 to TRBJ2-7; TRBD1 matches at 7 bases. Looked up from germline, CDR1 is SGHRS and CDR2 is YFSETQ. J gave up 2 bases and V 4 bases, and 21 bases lay outside the gene matches. This CDR3 has 19 amino acids. CDR3: CASSPPGTELSGFPYEQYF. CDR3 DNA sequence: TGCGCCAGCAGCCCCCCCGGGACAGAACTATCGGGGTTTCCCTACGAGCAGTACTTC.

This clone was observed a few times. The rearrangement uses TRBV28 and TRBJ2-5, with 8 bases that match TRBD1. The germline CDR1 and CDR2 sequences are MDHEN and SYDVKM. The length of the CDR3 is 14 residues. Trimming cost V 3 bases and J 7 bases; bases outside gene matches: 7. The CDR3 bases are TGTGCCAGCAGTTTCCCGGACAGGGCGGGGACCCAGTACTTC. It translates to CASSFPDRAGTQYF.

The rearrangement links TRBV6-5 to TRBJ2-7; possibly TRBD1 for D (5 bases). Germline V gene data show CDR1 as MNHEY and CDR2 as SVGAGI. The CDR3 length is 16 residues. Trimming cost V 0 bases and J 2 bases, with 14 bases left between them. The CDR3 sequence is CASSYSSRQTPYEQYF. The CDR3 DNA follows: TGTGCCAGCAGTTACTCCTCGAGACAGACCCCCTACGAGCAGTACTTC.

This clone came up a few times. The chain links TRBV7-3 to TRBJ2-1; 7 bases line up with TRBD1. This CDR3 comprises 13 residues. Losses at the gene ends were 5 bases for V and 5 bases for J; bases not matched to a gene: 3. Per germline, CDR1 SGHTA and CDR2 FQGTGA. The CDR3 sequence is CASSPDRNNEQFF. The CDR3 coding sequence is TGTGCCAGCAGCCCGGACAGGAACAATGAGCAGTTCTTC.